The rows below give T cell receptor beta chains drawn from one sample of a study of CXCR3-negative and CXCR3-positive naive CD8 T cells. Using the 5' RACE reads, TCRdb records one entry per CDR3 protein without DNA. Its listing shows around 160,000 distinct CDR3 sequences. Sequenced sample: naive CXCR3+ CD8+ T cells from blood. Receptor source: a human donor in good health. Some clones in this sample may be carry-over from other donors' samples. The CDR3 runs from the conserved cysteine through the conserved F or W.

cdr3_aa	v_call	j_call
CASALGGPAKNIQYF	TRBV7-9	TRBJ2-4
CASSIWGTEAFF	TRBV19	TRBJ1-1
CASSPRDSRRETQYF	TRBV7-9	TRBJ2-5
CASSPGSYGYTF	TRBV11-2	TRBJ1-2
CASSSRGLAGGPVETQYF	TRBV5-1	TRBJ2-5
CASSQGIGTDSNQPQHF	TRBV14	TRBJ1-5
CATSREAASTDTQYF	TRBV15	TRBJ2-3
CASSVIADHGTGELFF	TRBV7-9	TRBJ2-2
CASSGGTAPSGANVLTF	TRBV9	TRBJ2-6
CASSLGGHEQFF	TRBV5-1	TRBJ2-1
CASSLYPQGIRAEAFF	TRBV27	TRBJ1-1
CASSDPREGEQYF	TRBV14	TRBJ2-7
CASSQSGTGRNNEQFF	TRBV23-1	TRBJ2-1
CASSLARTSGEYSDTQYF	TRBV7-8	TRBJ2-3
CASSYFQSRSYNSPLHF	TRBV6-5	TRBJ1-6
CASSQWSSYEQYF	TRBV4-1	TRBJ2-7